The present TCR beta chain was sequenced within a study of regulatory T cells in long-lasting Graves disease. Study-level points and caveats: Favored usage of TRBV28, TRBJ1-2 and TRBJ2-5 was recorded in persistent disease. Relative to newly diagnosed Graves' patients, persistent ones had lower TCR diversity.

This clonotype was seen more than once but under ten times. Its cognate antigen is unknown. Time point here: persistent/refractory GD, antithyroid drugs over 5 years with positive TRAb. The authors made the TCR library using RNA they extracted from PBMCs. Germline V CDR1 and CDR2: SQVTM, ANQGSEA. The germline V and J ends were trimmed by 4 bases and 4 bases, with 7 bases remaining between them. The length of the CDR3 is 11 residues. Arm-PCR with iRepertoire HTBI primers amplified the CDR3 regions for these TCR beta libraries. TCRdb reanalysed the multiplex PCR reads using MiXCR and keeps one entry per CDR3 protein. The table lists around 460,000 distinct CDR3 sequences, approximately 23% of them singletons, with less than 15% in the top ten.

This sequence joins TRBV29-1 and TRBJ2-5; no definite D call. This specimen consisted of peripheral blood mononuclear cells (PBMCs), obtained when the disease was refractory, from a patient treated with antithyroid drugs. The source of this sequence is a female donor with Graves disease. CDR3: CSVGTVETQYF. Written as DNA, the CDR3 is TGCAGCGTTGGCACGGTAGAGACCCAGTACTTC.